This record covers a single T cell receptor beta chain. Its antigen is not identified. Between the trimmed V and J ends, which lost 1 base and 7 bases, there was a span of 16 bases. The CDR3 sequence is 16 residues long. CDR1 and CDR2 from the germline V gene are MDHEN and SYDVKM. These data originate in a study of shared clonotypes between healthy human individuals. Findings of the study overall: A reduction in generation probabilities was seen for non-shared clonotypes relative to those shared by all four donors. Donor scarcity curtailed the genetic and exposure-history diversity represented herein.

The assay was immunoSEQ multiplex PCR, and TCRdb's table has in-frame clones only and misses some. The sample consists of 2 million to 2.5 million clones, approximately 95% of them appearing once. The chain is built from TRBV28 and TRBJ1-4; a possible D gene is TRBD1 (5 bases). The source material was naive CD4+ T cells from PBMCs. Noted subset: CD45RA+ positively selected. This TCR came from a man between 18 and 35 years old in good health. Some clones in this sample may be carry-over from other donors' samples. CDR3 DNA: TGTGCCAGCAGTTTATTGTATACCGGCACAGGTGAAAAACTGTTTTTT. Protein sequence: CASSLLYTGTGEKLFF.